The 17 T cell receptor beta chains presented below share a single source sample, sequenced in a study of blood T cell repertoires in COVID-19. This table comes from immunoSEQ multiplex PCR, and its TCRdb copy is limited to in-frame clones, with some not included. The data contain fewer than 250,000 clones, around 80% of them seen just once; the ten biggest clones take up roughly 10%. The sample consisted of peripheral blood. The receptors derive from an elderly woman with acute or convalescent COVID-19.

This chain joins TRBV6-6 and TRBJ1-1; D possibly corresponds to TRBD1 (6 bases). There are 14 residues in the CDR3. V lost 6 bases to trimming and J lost 6 bases, with 17 bases between them. Germline CDR1 reads MNHNY; CDR2 reads SVGAGI (reference sequence). CDR3 sequence: CASRPVTGRSEAFF. CDR3 nucleotide sequence: TGTGCCAGCAGGCCCGTAACAGGGCGGTCTGAAGCTTTCTTT.

This chain uses TRBV6-6 with TRBJ1-1, with 7 positions matching TRBD1. Trimming took 7 bases from V and 3 from J; bases not matched to a gene: 5. This CDR3 contains 13 residues. The V gene's germline CDR1 is MNHNY and CDR2 SVGAGI (reference sequence). CDR3 residues: CASTPGQHTEAFF. The DNA of the CDR3 is TGTGCCAGCACCCCGGGACAGCACACTGAAGCTTTCTTT.

The chain recombines TRBV9 with TRBJ2-1; 9 nucleotides align to TRBD2. This CDR3 spans 18 amino acids. The J segment lost 4 bases and the V segment lost 1 base, leaving 12 bases of the junction unmatched. Germline V gives CDR1 SGDLS, CDR2 YYNGEE. The CDR3 here is CASSVIPSGMGLYNEQFF. In nucleotides, the CDR3 is TGTGCCAGCAGCGTAATCCCTAGCGGGATGGGCCTGTACAATGAGCAGTTCTTC.

The chain combines TRBV30 with TRBJ2-6; D may be TRBD1 (5 bases). This CDR3 is 14 amino acids long. Trimming shortened V by 4 bases and J by 2 bases, and 9 bases separated the two germline ends. The germline CDR1 and CDR2 sequences are GTSNPN and SVGIG (reference sequence). The DNA for the CDR3 is TGTGCCTGGACTTCAGGGACTGGGGCCAACGTCCTGACTTTC. Its protein is CAWTSGTGANVLTF.

This chain joins TRBV6-2 or TRBV6-3 and TRBJ2-1; TRBD2 matches 10 bases. V shed 5 bases and J 12 bases; nucleotides not matched to a gene: 13. CDR1 and CDR2 from the germline V gene are MNHEY and SVGEGT. The length of the CDR3 is 15 residues. DNA of the CDR3: TGTGCCAGCAGTCCCGGGCTAGCGGGGGTGGTCGGGCAGTTCTTC. Its protein product is CASSPGLAGVVGQFF.

The chain links TRBV28 to TRBJ2-1; the match to TRBD1 covers 10 bases. Germline loops: CDR1 MDHEN, CDR2 SYDVKM. The length of the CDR3 is 17 residues. Unmatched junction bases numbered 14, after V lost 6 bases and J lost 6 bases. This chain's CDR3 is CASSLTGGALGANEQFF. The DNA of the CDR3 is TGTGCCAGCAGCCTGACAGGGGGCGCGCTGGGGGCCAATGAGCAGTTCTTC.

The chain employs TRBV6-2 or TRBV6-3 and TRBJ1-1, with D tentatively TRBD1 (5 bases). Trimming removed 4 bases at V and 4 bases at J, with 19 bases between. Germline CDR1 and CDR2: MNHEY and SVGEGT. The length of the CDR3 is 16 residues. CDR3 DNA sequence: TGTGCCAGCAGTTTGGGTCTACGGGGGTTGGGCACTGAAGCTTTCTTT. Its protein is CASSLGLRGLGTEAFF.

This clone showed up just once. The V gene is TRBV5-6, the J gene TRBJ1-5, with 8 bases fitting TRBD1. CDR3 length: 16 amino acids. V shed 4 bases and J 6 bases; nucleotides not matched to a gene: 12. Germline V gene lookup returns CDR1 SGHDT and CDR2 YYEEEE. The CDR3 spells CASSRGWQGASQPQHF. For the CDR3, the DNA is TGTGCCAGCAGCCGTGGGTGGCAGGGGGCGAGTCAGCCCCAGCATTTT.

The J gene is TRBJ2-5, the V gene TRBV6-6, with D possibly matching TRBD1 (6 bases). The V end was cut by 5 bases, the J end by 1 base, with 14 bases between. Germline CDR1 reads MNHNY; CDR2 reads SVGAGI (reference sequence). The CDR3 runs to 15 residues. In nucleotides, the CDR3 is TGTGCCAGCAGTCAATACAGGGAACTCCAAGAGACCCAGTACTTC. This codes for CASSQYRELQETQYF.

Concerning this clone itself: Additional DNA sequences in this sample encode the identical CDR3. The rearrangement joins TRBV24-1 to TRBJ2-7; 7 bases match TRBD2. Germline values: CDR1 KGHDR, CDR2 SFDVKD. The V and J ends lost 6 bases and 0 bases, in that order; junction bases with no gene match: 4. This CDR3 is built from 14 residues. Here the CDR3 reads CATSRGGSSYEQYF. CDR3 sequence (DNA): TGTGCCACCAGTAGGGGCGGGAGCTCCTACGAGCAGTACTTC.

The V call is TRBV2, the J call TRBJ2-2; TRBD2 is a possible D gene (6 bases). This CDR3 has 14 amino acids. Germline lookup yields CDR1 SNHLY and CDR2 FYNNEI. V shed 5 bases and J shed 7 bases, with 14 bases lying between them. This chain's CDR3 is CASSLELGGGELFF. In DNA form, the CDR3 reads TGTGCCAGCAGTCTAGAGCTCGGGGGCGGGGAGCTGTTTTTT. The full variable domain, rest sourced from reference TRBV2 and TRBJ2-2, is EPEVTQTPSHQVTQMGQEVILRCVPISNHLYFYWYRQILGQKVEFLVSFYNNEISEKSEIFDDQFSVERPDGSNFTLKIRSTKLEDSAMYFCASSLELGGGELFFGEGSRLTVL.

The chain employs TRBV9 and TRBJ2-3, with D maybe TRBD1 (5 bases). V was pared by 0 bases and J by 3 bases, with 14 bases between. CDR3 length equals 16 residues. Germline CDR1 and CDR2: SGDLS and YYNGEE. This CDR3 reads CASSVGAGFRTDTQYF. The CDR3 bases are TGTGCCAGCAGCGTAGGGGCAGGGTTTAGGACAGATACGCAGTATTTT.

With respect to this clone: Other DNA sequences in this specimen translate into the identical CDR3. V gene TRBV5-1 combines with J gene TRBJ1-1; perhaps TRBD1 as D (5 bases). Trimming shortened V by 2 bases and J by 1 base, and 6 bases separated the two germline ends. The CDR3 loop spans 13 amino acids. Germline V CDR1 and CDR2: SGHRS, YFSETQ. CDR3 region: CASSFTGNTEAFF. Written as DNA, the CDR3 is TGCGCCAGCAGCTTCACAGGGAACACTGAAGCTTTCTTT.

This chain joins TRBV19 and TRBJ2-5; TRBD1 matches at 9 bases. The germline V gene has CDR1 LNHDA and CDR2 SQIVND (reference sequence). The CDR3 loop spans 15 amino acids. J gave up 1 base and V 5 bases, and 5 bases lay outside the gene matches. The CDR3 coding sequence is TGTGCCAGTAGTCTAGGGACAGGGCCCCAAGAGACCCAGTACTTC. Amino acids: CASSLGTGPQETQYF.

The CDR3 bases are TGTGCCAGCAGTTACGCCGCACAGTTGAACACTGAAGCTTTCTTT. Protein: CASSYAAQLNTEAFF. V is TRBV6-6 and J is TRBJ1-1; unclear D gene. This CDR3 has 15 amino acids. Germline CDR1 is MNHNY and CDR2 is SVGAGI (reference sequence). V was shortened by 2 bases and J by 0 bases, with 10 bases between the two germline ends.

The chain's CDR3 is CASSSSGTSGSSDEQFF. The CDR3 DNA follows: TGTGCCAGCAGTTCCTCTGGGACTAGCGGGAGTAGCGATGAGCAGTTCTTC. The chain combines TRBV28 with TRBJ2-1, with 14 bases identical to TRBD2. The V and J ends lost 4 bases and 8 bases, in that order; junction bases with no gene match: 10. The CDR3 sequence is 17 residues long. Germline lookup yields CDR1 MDHEN and CDR2 SYDVKM.

V usage is TRBV7-8 and J usage is TRBJ2-1; 9 nucleotides match TRBD1. The trim removed 3 bases at V and 6 bases at J, leaving 6 bases unmatched. Per the germline V gene, CDR1 is SGHVS and CDR2 is FQNEAQ. CDR3 size: 15 residues. Written as DNA, the CDR3 is TGTGCCAGCAGCTTCACCGGGACAGGGTTCAATGAGCAGTTCTTC. Translation gives CASSFTGTGFNEQFF.